A selection of T cell receptor beta chains follows, all from one sample in a study of OX40 agonist ivuxolimab in advanced cancers. Profiled with immunoSEQ multiplex PCR; TCRdb holds only in-frame clones, not every one. The sample carries around 75,000 clones, about nine tenths recorded once. The input for sequencing was CD4+ or CD8+ T cells sorted from blood, taken in a trial of the OX40 agonist ivuxolimab. These receptors all stem from an adult with an advanced solid tumor such as melanoma, head and neck, liver or kidney cancer. CDR3s include the opening cysteine and the closing phenylalanine or tryptophan. The D gene is left open where the match is weak. Rows give clone size only sometimes, using once, few, many, or a class for an expanded clone.

d_gene: NA
j_gene: TRBJ2-2
abundance: NA
v_gene: TRBV7-9
CDR3aa: CASSYGATGELFF
CDR3nt: TGTGCCAGCAGCTACGGGGCCACCGGGGAGCTGTTTTTT

d_gene: NA
j_gene: TRBJ2-7
abundance: NA
v_gene: TRBV5-4
CDR3aa: CASRRGISSYEQYF
CDR3nt: TGTGCCAGCAGAAGGGGGATCAGCTCCTACGAGCAGTACTTC

d_gene: NA
j_gene: TRBJ2-2
abundance: NA
v_gene: TRBV6-5
CDR3aa: CASSYSGPNTGELFF
CDR3nt: TGTGCCAGCAGTTACTCGGGCCCGAACACCGGGGAGCTGTTTTTT

d_gene: TRBD1
j_gene: TRBJ1-5
abundance: NA
v_gene: TRBV6-1
CDR3aa: CASRNLQGHQPQHF
CDR3nt: TGTGCCAGCAGAAACCTACAGGGGCATCAGCCCCAGCATTTT

d_gene: NA
j_gene: TRBJ1-2
abundance: NA
v_gene: TRBV7-2
CDR3aa: CASSLHSGAIYYGYTF
CDR3nt: TGTGCCAGCAGCTTACACAGTGGAGCGATCTACTATGGCTACACCTTC

d_gene: NA
j_gene: TRBJ1-2
abundance: once
v_gene: TRBV20-1
CDR3aa: CSANPHGYTF
CDR3nt: TGCAGTGCTAACCCCCATGGCTACACCTTC

d_gene: NA
j_gene: TRBJ2-7
abundance: NA
v_gene: TRBV5-4
CDR3aa: CASSLDLSSYEQYF
CDR3nt: TGTGCCAGCAGCTTGGATTTGAGCTCCTACGAGCAGTACTTC

d_gene: TRBD1
j_gene: TRBJ2-3
abundance: NA
v_gene: TRBV7-6
CDR3aa: CASSLTGASTDTQYF
CDR3nt: TGTGCCAGCAGCTTAACAGGGGCGAGCACAGATACGCAGTATTTT

d_gene: TRBD2
j_gene: TRBJ2-7
abundance: NA
v_gene: TRBV11-2
CDR3aa: CASRTLSRLAGTRGEQYF
CDR3nt: TGTGCCAGCAGGACACTCTCGCGACTAGCGGGGACTCGGGGGGAGCAGTACTTC

d_gene: TRBD2
j_gene: TRBJ2-3
abundance: NA
v_gene: TRBV5-4
CDR3aa: CASSLRTSYTDTQYF
CDR3nt: TGTGCCAGCAGCCTACGGACTAGCTACACAGATACGCAGTATTTT

d_gene: NA
j_gene: TRBJ1-1
abundance: NA
v_gene: TRBV19
CDR3aa: CASSDEPMEAFF
CDR3nt: TGTGCCAGTAGCGACGAGCCGATGGAAGCTTTCTTT

d_gene: TRBD2
j_gene: TRBJ2-5
abundance: once
v_gene: TRBV30
CDR3aa: CAWSLLAGGVVQGTQYF
CDR3nt: TGTGCCTGGAGTCTGCTAGCGGGGGGGGTTGTTCAAGGGACCCAGTACTTC

d_gene: NA
j_gene: TRBJ1-1
abundance: NA
v_gene: TRBV5-4
CDR3aa: CASSLAGGRGTEAFF
CDR3nt: TGTGCCAGCAGCCTTGCGGGGGGGCGGGGGACTGAAGCTTTCTTT

d_gene: NA
j_gene: TRBJ1-5
abundance: once
v_gene: TRBV18
CDR3aa: CASSRAPADQPQHF
CDR3nt: TGTGCCAGCTCGCGGGCCCCCGCGGATCAGCCCCAGCATTTT

d_gene: NA
j_gene: TRBJ1-2
abundance: NA
v_gene: TRBV18
CDR3aa: CASSQLAGANYGYTF
CDR3nt: TGTGCCAGCTCACAGCTGGCTGGCGCAAACTATGGCTACACCTTC

d_gene: NA
j_gene: TRBJ2-1
abundance: NA
v_gene: TRBV30
CDR3aa: CASTKSYAYNEQFF
CDR3nt: TGTGCCTCCACTAAATCGTATGCCTACAATGAGCAGTTCTTC

d_gene: NA
j_gene: TRBJ2-7
abundance: NA
v_gene: TRBV15
CDR3aa: CATTWGRGEQYF
CDR3nt: TGTGCCACCACTTGGGGACGGGGTGAGCAGTACTTC

d_gene: TRBD1
j_gene: TRBJ1-1
abundance: NA
v_gene: TRBV5-5
CDR3aa: CASSYGTVEAFF
CDR3nt: TGTGCCAGCAGCTACGGGACAGTTGAAGCTTTCTTT

d_gene: TRBD1
j_gene: TRBJ2-6
abundance: NA
v_gene: TRBV19
CDR3aa: CASSRRTGGGFSGANVLTF
CDR3nt: TGTGCCAGTAGTCGAAGGACAGGGGGCGGTTTTTCTGGGGCCAACGTCCTGACTTTC

d_gene: NA
j_gene: TRBJ1-2
abundance: NA
v_gene: TRBV5-1
CDR3aa: CASSLAGGSYGYTF
CDR3nt: TGCGCCAGCAGCTTGGCGGGAGGGAGCTATGGCTACACCTTC

d_gene: TRBD1
j_gene: TRBJ2-3
abundance: NA
v_gene: TRBV28
CDR3aa: CASSSGRDRGQGRRVTQYF
CDR3nt: TGTGCCAGCAGTTCCGGGCGAGATCGCGGACAGGGAAGACGGGTTACGCAGTATTTT

d_gene: TRBD1
j_gene: TRBJ1-4
abundance: NA
v_gene: TRBV4-2
CDR3aa: CASSQGGTANEKLFF
CDR3nt: TGTGCCAGCAGCCAAGGAGGGACAGCTAATGAAAAACTGTTTTTT

d_gene: TRBD1
j_gene: TRBJ1-1
abundance: NA
v_gene: TRBV7-9
CDR3aa: CASSLYQGVVFF
CDR3nt: TGTGCCAGCAGCCTATACCAGGGGGTTGTTTTCTTT

d_gene: NA
j_gene: TRBJ2-7
abundance: NA
v_gene: TRBV28
CDR3aa: CASSSGTTPYEQCF
CDR3nt: TGTGCCAGCAGTTCAGGGACGACTCCTTACGAGCAGTGCTTC

d_gene: NA
j_gene: TRBJ2-3
abundance: NA
v_gene: TRBV5-1
CDR3aa: CASTGRGQSGDTQYF
CDR3nt: TGCGCCAGCACGGGGCGTGGGCAGAGTGGAGATACGCAGTATTTT

d_gene: TRBD2
j_gene: TRBJ2-1
abundance: NA
v_gene: TRBV19
CDR3aa: CASSMGAGGYNEQFF
CDR3nt: TGTGCCAGTAGTATGGGAGCGGGGGGGTACAATGAGCAGTTCTTC

d_gene: NA
j_gene: TRBJ1-3
abundance: NA
v_gene: TRBV14
CDR3aa: CASSRKQQASSGNTIYF
CDR3nt: TGTGCCAGCAGCCGGAAACAGCAGGCGAGCTCTGGAAACACCATATATTTT

d_gene: TRBD2
j_gene: TRBJ2-7
abundance: few
v_gene: TRBV29-1
CDR3aa: CSVEDPGGSSYEQYF
CDR3nt: TGCAGCGTTGAAGATCCGGGAGGGTCGAGTTACGAGCAGTACTTC

d_gene: TRBD2
j_gene: TRBJ2-3
abundance: NA
v_gene: TRBV29-1
CDR3aa: CSVPRGGRDTQYF
CDR3nt: TGCAGCGTCCCACGGGGGGGGAGAGATACGCAGTATTTT

d_gene: NA
j_gene: TRBJ2-3
abundance: NA
v_gene: TRBV4-2
CDR3aa: CASSPTGPSTDTQYF
CDR3nt: TGTGCCAGCAGCCCCACGGGGCCTAGCACAGATACGCAGTATTTT

d_gene: TRBD2
j_gene: TRBJ2-5
abundance: NA
v_gene: TRBV19
CDR3aa: CASRASGATQETQYF
CDR3nt: TGTGCCAGTAGGGCTAGCGGGGCGACCCAAGAGACCCAGTACTTC